A single sample gave rise to the 25 T cell receptor beta chains below, sequenced in a study of CD8 T cells in ankylosing spondylitis. In TCRdb, the 5' RACE reads were re-called with MiXCR into one record per CDR3 protein. In the table there are over 200,000 distinct CDR3 sequences, roughly a tenth of which are singletons. Source material: blood, either unsorted or a sorted T cell fraction (not recorded which). These receptors were collected from a male donor with ankylosing spondylitis or in good health (not recorded which).

This clonotype appeared many times. This sequence joins TRBV12-3 or TRBV12-4 and TRBJ1-2, with 8 bases fitting TRBD1. V trimming: 5 bases; J trimming: 5 bases; junction bases outside the gene matches: 4. The CDR3 contains 13 residues. CDR3 DNA: TGTGCCAGCAGTGTCGACAGGGGTTATGGCTACACCTTC. Translation: CASSVDRGYGYTF.

This clonotype was recorded at least ten times. This chain joins TRBV20-1 and TRBJ2-1, with 8 positions matching TRBD2. J gave up 5 bases and V 3 bases, and 9 bases lay outside the gene matches. The germline V gene encodes CDR1 DFQATT and CDR2 SNEGSKA (reference sequence). This CDR3 region has 15 residues. CDR3 nucleotide sequence: TGCAGTGCTAGTGATATTCGGGGGGGCGACAATGAGCAGTTCTTC. Protein sequence: CSASDIRGGDNEQFF.

On this clonotype: This may arise from a read error, as a much more abundant clone is one base away. The rearrangement links TRBV20-1 to TRBJ2-5; D not certain. The CDR3 runs to 15 residues. Trimming removed 0 bases from V and 8 bases from J, with 19 bases in between. CDR1 is DFQATT, CDR2 SNEGSKA, per germline (reference sequence). The DNA for the CDR3 is TGCAGTGCTAGAGATGGTTCTAGAGCCGGAGACACCCAGTACTTC. It translates to CSARDGSRAGDTQYF.

Worth noting for this clonotype: One base away lies a much larger clone, so this may be a sequencing read error. The gene calls are TRBV5-1 and TRBJ1-2, with a tentative D call TRBD1 (6 bases). The germline V gene encodes CDR1 SGHRS and CDR2 YFSETQ. The CDR3 consists of 14 residues. The CDR3 coding sequence is TGCGCCAGCAGCTTGGGACAGGCAAGCTATGGCGACACCTTC. Translation gives CASSLGQASYGDTF.

The rearrangement uses TRBV12-3 or TRBV12-4 and TRBJ1-2; D gene unclear. This CDR3 region has 13 residues. Trimming pared 2 bases from V and 7 bases from J, leaving 11 bases between. The CDR3 DNA follows: TGTGCCAGCAGTTTACGGAACGGACTTGGCTACACCTTC. Amino acid sequence: CASSLRNGLGYTF.

This clonotype has only a few counts. The CDR3 here is CASSQEVKQGAGGYTF. The CDR3 DNA sequence: TGTGCCAGCAGCCAAGAGGTTAAGCAGGGGGCAGGTGGCTACACCTTC. This rearrangement joins TRBV4-2 to TRBJ1-2; TRBD1 matches 8 bases. Germline V gene data show CDR1 as LGHNA and CDR2 as YNFKEQ. With V trimmed by 0 bases and J by 7 bases, 10 bases remained unmatched. The length of the CDR3 is 16 residues.

This chain connects TRBV3-1 to TRBJ2-1; D gene uncertain. The CDR3 extends over 14 amino acids. The germline V gene encodes CDR1 LGHDT and CDR2 YNNKEL (reference sequence). V lost 3 bases and J lost 0, with 6 bases in between. The CDR3: CASSHESSYNEQFF. The CDR3 DNA reads TGTGCCAGCAGCCATGAGAGCTCCTACAATGAGCAGTTCTTC.

In this sample, this clonotype turned up a few times. An end of the junction does not agree with germline; a read error may underlie this. V usage is TRBV20-1 and J usage is TRBJ2-7; 7 bases agree with TRBD1. Germline-derived CDR1 and CDR2 are DFQATT and SNEGSKA (reference sequence). The CDR3 spans 16 residues. The CDR3 loop reads CCAREEYRGFSYEQYF. For the CDR3, the DNA is TGCTGTGCTAGAGAGGAGTACAGGGGTTTTTCCTACGAGCAGTACTTC.

There are many counts of this clonotype. The V gene is TRBV5-5, the J gene TRBJ1-2, with D tentatively TRBD1 (5 bases). V was pared by 3 bases and J by 4 bases, with 7 bases between. The CDR3 runs to 12 residues. Per the germline V gene, CDR1 is SGHKS and CDR2 is YYEKEE (reference sequence). For the CDR3, the DNA is TGTGCCAGCAGCTCTGACAGCTATGGCTACACCTTC. It translates to CASSSDSYGYTF. Looking up the rest from reference TRBV5-5 and TRBJ1-2 gives the full variable domain: DAGVTQSPTHLIKTRGQQVTLRCSPISGHKSVSWYQQVLGQGPQFIFQYYEKEERGRGNFPDRFSARQFPNYSSELNVNALLLGDSALYLCASSSDSYGYTFGSGTRLTVV.

This clonotype appeared many times. V gene TRBV5-1 combines with J gene TRBJ2-5, with D tentatively TRBD1 (6 bases). The V gene's germline CDR1 is SGHRS and CDR2 YFSETQ. V lost 4 bases to trimming and J lost 4 bases, with 17 bases between them. This CDR3 comprises 15 residues. CDR3 DNA: TGCGCCAGCAGCCTAAACAGGGTTACGGGAGAGACCCAGTACTTC. Amino acids: CASSLNRVTGETQYF.

This clonotype was seen repeatedly, ten times or more. This rearrangement joins TRBV12-3 or TRBV12-4 to TRBJ2-2; 9 positions agree with TRBD1. This CDR3 comprises 16 residues. The J segment lost 3 bases and the V segment lost 4 bases, leaving 6 bases of the junction unmatched. The CDR3 bases are TGTGCCAGCAGTTCCCAGGGGACAGGGTACACCGGGGAGCTGTTTTTT. It translates to CASSSQGTGYTGELFF.

This clonotype appeared many times. The junction differs from germline at one of its ends, possibly a read error. The V call is TRBV7-2, the J call TRBJ2-3; 8 positions agree with TRBD2. CDR1 and CDR2 (germline): SGHTA, FQGNSA. This CDR3 spans 15 amino acids. This chain's CDR3 is CASNLAGMGTDTQYF. CDR3 DNA sequence: TGTGCCAGCAACTTAGCGGGGATGGGCACAGATACGCAGTATTTT.

Regarding this clonotype: This CDR3 is missing its conserved last phenylalanine or tryptophan, likely due to a read error. The chain recombines TRBV28 with TRBJ2-3; 8 bases are shared with TRBD2. This CDR3 has 14 residues. Looked up from germline, CDR1 is MDHEN and CDR2 is SYDVKM. V gave up 3 bases and J gave up 4 bases; unmatched junction bases: 3. The CDR3 nucleotides are TGTGCCAGCAGTTTTGTAGCGGGGTCAGATACGCAGTATCTT. Encoded protein: CASSFVAGSDTQYL.

This clonotype has a handful of counts. V is TRBV7-9 and J is TRBJ1-1, with D perhaps TRBD1 (5 bases). This CDR3 has 13 residues. Germline CDR1 and CDR2: SEHNR and FQNEAQ (reference sequence). V was shortened by 5 bases and J by 7 bases, with 14 bases between the two germline ends. The CDR3: CASSPAGDGEAFF. CDR3 bases: TGTGCCAGCAGCCCGGCGGGGGACGGTGAAGCTTTCTTT.

This clonotype was recorded at least ten times. The rearrangement uses TRBV7-6 and TRBJ2-1, with a tentative D call TRBD2 (7 bases). This CDR3 is built from 20 residues. V was pared by 4 bases and J by 5 bases, with 30 bases between. The germline CDR1 and CDR2 sequences are SGHVS and FNYEAQ. DNA for the CDR3: TGTGCCAGCAGCTCGGTATTGTTTCGTTTTTCGGCGGGGGCCGACAATGAGCAGTTCTTC. Amino acid sequence: CASSSVLFRFSAGADNEQFF.

This clonotype was picked up many times. This sequence joins TRBV5-1 and TRBJ2-7; 7 bases agree with TRBD1. Germline V gives CDR1 SGHRS, CDR2 YFSETQ. After removal of 2 bases from V and 5 bases from J, the junction contained 4 bases not matched to a gene. The CDR3 is 13 residues long. CDR3 protein: CASSFNRGHEQYF. As DNA, the CDR3 is TGCGCCAGCAGCTTCAACAGGGGTCACGAGCAGTACTTC.

This clonotype appeared many times. The chain uses TRBV14 and TRBJ1-2; D gene unclear. Germline V gives CDR1 SGHDN, CDR2 FVKESK. V shed 4 bases and J shed 2 bases, with 5 bases lying between them. This CDR3 spans 12 amino acids. This chain's CDR3 is CASSLVNYGYTF. The CDR3 DNA reads TGTGCCAGCAGCCTAGTCAACTATGGCTACACCTTC.

The chain combines TRBV6-1 with TRBJ2-7; D call uncertain. Trimming removed 3 bases from V and 2 bases from J, with 5 bases in between. Per germline, CDR1 MNHNS and CDR2 SASEGT. The CDR3 totals 12 residues. In DNA form, the CDR3 reads TGTGCCAGCAGTGACATACCCTACGAGCAGTACTTC. Its protein product is CASSDIPYEQYF.

There are many counts of this clonotype. This chain joins TRBV27 and TRBJ1-6, with TRBD1 matching 7 bases. The CDR3 runs 16 residues. With V trimmed by 4 bases and J by 10 bases, 13 bases remained unmatched. Germline CDR1 MNHEY, CDR2 SMNVEV (reference sequence). Here the CDR3 reads CASSSPVRQGGSPLHF. CDR3 nucleotide sequence: TGTGCCAGCAGTTCCCCGGTACGACAGGGAGGGTCACCCCTCCACTTT.

This clonotype was observed a few times. The V gene is TRBV20-1, the J gene TRBJ2-1, with D possibly TRBD2 on 5 matching bases. The V gene lost 1 base and the J gene lost 2 bases, with 15 bases spanning the gap. The germline V gene encodes CDR1 DFQATT and CDR2 SNEGSKA (reference sequence). The CDR3 loop spans 16 amino acids. The CDR3 region has the DNA TGCAGTGCTAGAGGCCCCGCGGCGAGGGCCTACAATGAGCAGTTCTTC. This translates into CSARGPAARAYNEQFF.

This clonotype was seen at least ten times. In DNA form, the CDR3 reads TGCAGTGCTGGGGGCTCTGGAAACACCATATATTTT. Translation gives CSAGGSGNTIYF. The chain links TRBV20-1 to TRBJ1-3; perhaps TRBD1 as D (5 bases). V gave up 5 bases and J gave up 0 bases, with 5 bases separating them. The germline CDR1 and CDR2 sequences are DFQATT and SNEGSKA (reference sequence). The CDR3 consists of 12 residues.

This clonotype was counted at least ten times. V is TRBV20-1 and J is TRBJ1-2; 7 bases match TRBD1. Germline CDR1 reads DFQATT; CDR2 reads SNEGSKA (reference sequence). The CDR3 contains 17 residues. V lost 1 base and J lost 2; bases outside the gene matches: 13. The CDR3 DNA is TGCAGTGCTAGAGTCACCCCCGGACAGGAGCTAAACTATGGCTACACCTTC. This sequence encodes CSARVTPGQELNYGYTF.

This sequence joins TRBV20-1 and TRBJ1-5; D gene uncertain. In germline, CDR1 is DFQATT, CDR2 SNEGSKA (reference sequence). The CDR3 extends over 13 amino acids. Between the trimmed V and J ends, which lost 2 bases and 3 bases, there was a span of 8 bases. In DNA form, the CDR3 reads TGCAGTGCTAGACCACAAGACAATCAGCCCCAGCATTTT. As protein: CSARPQDNQPQHF.

This clonotype was counted a few times. This chain connects TRBV29-1 to TRBJ2-3; 7 bases agree with TRBD1. From germline, CDR1 is SQVTM and CDR2 ANQGSEA. The CDR3 is made up of 14 amino acids. V lost 5 bases to trimming and J lost 1 base; unmatched junction nucleotides: 6. DNA of the CDR3: TGCAGCGTTCACAGGGGTATGGGCACAGATACGCAGTATTTT. Its translation: CSVHRGMGTDTQYF.

The sample holds a few counts of this clonotype. This chain uses TRBV7-9 with TRBJ2-7; no reliable D call. Germline V gene data show CDR1 as SEHNR and CDR2 as FQNEAQ (reference sequence). The CDR3 runs 11 residues. The V gene lost 4 bases and the J gene lost 6 bases, with 7 bases spanning the gap. The chain's CDR3 is CASSSGFEQYF. CDR3 sequence (DNA): TGTGCCAGCAGCTCCGGATTCGAGCAGTACTTC. Full variable domain (outside the CDR3, taken from reference TRBV7-9 and TRBJ2-7): DTGVSQNPRHKITKRGQNVTFRCDPISEHNRLYWYRQTLGQGPEFLTYFQNEAQLEKSRLLSDRFSAERPKGSFSTLEIQRTEQGDSAMYLCASSSGFEQYFGPGTRLTVT.